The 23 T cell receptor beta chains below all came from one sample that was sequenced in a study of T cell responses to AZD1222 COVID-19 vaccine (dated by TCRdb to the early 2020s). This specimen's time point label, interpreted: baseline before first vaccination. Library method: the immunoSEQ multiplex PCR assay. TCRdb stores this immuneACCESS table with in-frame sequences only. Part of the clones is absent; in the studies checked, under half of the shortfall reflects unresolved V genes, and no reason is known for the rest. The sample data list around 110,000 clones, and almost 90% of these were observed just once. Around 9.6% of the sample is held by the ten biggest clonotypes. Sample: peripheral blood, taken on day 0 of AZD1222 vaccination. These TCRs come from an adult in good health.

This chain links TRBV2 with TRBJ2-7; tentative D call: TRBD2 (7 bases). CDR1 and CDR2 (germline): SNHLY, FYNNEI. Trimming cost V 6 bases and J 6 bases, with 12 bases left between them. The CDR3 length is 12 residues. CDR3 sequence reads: CASRGGGGEQYF. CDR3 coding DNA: TGTGCCAGCAGGGGAGGGGGTGGCGAGCAGTACTTC.

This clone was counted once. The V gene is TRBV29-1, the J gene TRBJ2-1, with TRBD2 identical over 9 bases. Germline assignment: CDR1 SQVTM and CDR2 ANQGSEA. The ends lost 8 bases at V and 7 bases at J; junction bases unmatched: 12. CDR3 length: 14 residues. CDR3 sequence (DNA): TGCAGCCTGGGCGGGGGGGGATTCACAAATGAGCAGTTCTTC. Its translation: CSLGGGGFTNEQFF.

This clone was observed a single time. As DNA, the CDR3 is TGTGCCACCAGTTCAGGCGGGGGGAACACCGGGGAGCTGTTTTTT. Residues: CATSSGGGNTGELFF. The V call is TRBV15, the J call TRBJ2-2; 7 bases map to TRBD2. The V gene's germline CDR1 is LNHNV and CDR2 YYDKDF (reference sequence). The CDR3 consists of 15 residues. The ends lost 6 bases at V and 1 base at J; junction bases unmatched: 5.

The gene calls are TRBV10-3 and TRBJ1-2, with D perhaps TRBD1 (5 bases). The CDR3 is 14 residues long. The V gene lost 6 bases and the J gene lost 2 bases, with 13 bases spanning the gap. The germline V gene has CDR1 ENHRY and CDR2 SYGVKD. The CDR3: CAIRNGTANYGYTF. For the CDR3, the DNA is TGTGCCATCAGGAACGGGACGGCAAACTATGGCTACACCTTC.

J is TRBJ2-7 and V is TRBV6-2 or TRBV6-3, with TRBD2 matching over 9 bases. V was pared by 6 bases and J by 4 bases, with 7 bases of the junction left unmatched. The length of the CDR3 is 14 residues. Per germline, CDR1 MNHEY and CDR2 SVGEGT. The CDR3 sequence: CASSPRRGGYEQYF. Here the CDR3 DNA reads TGTGCCAGCAGCCCCCGGCGGGGGGGGTACGAGCAGTACTTC.

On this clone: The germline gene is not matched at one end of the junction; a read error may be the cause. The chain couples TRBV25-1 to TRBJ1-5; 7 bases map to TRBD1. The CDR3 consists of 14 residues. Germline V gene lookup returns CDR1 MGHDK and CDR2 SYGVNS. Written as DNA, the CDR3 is TGTGCAAGCAAAGGGCAGGGGGACAATCAGCCCCAGCATTTT. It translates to CASKGQGDNQPQHF.

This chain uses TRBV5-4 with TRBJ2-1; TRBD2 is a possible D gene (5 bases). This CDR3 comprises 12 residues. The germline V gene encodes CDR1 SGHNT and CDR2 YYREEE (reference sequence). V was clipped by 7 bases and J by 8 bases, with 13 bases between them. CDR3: CASSVGIHEQFF. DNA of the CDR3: TGTGCCAGCTCGGTCGGGATCCATGAGCAGTTCTTC.

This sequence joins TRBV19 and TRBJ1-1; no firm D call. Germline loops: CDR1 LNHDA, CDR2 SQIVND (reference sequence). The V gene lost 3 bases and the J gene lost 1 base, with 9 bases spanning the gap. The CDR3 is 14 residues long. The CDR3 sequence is CASSIVSGNTEAFF. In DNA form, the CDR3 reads TGTGCCAGTAGTATTGTGTCAGGGAACACTGAAGCTTTCTTT.

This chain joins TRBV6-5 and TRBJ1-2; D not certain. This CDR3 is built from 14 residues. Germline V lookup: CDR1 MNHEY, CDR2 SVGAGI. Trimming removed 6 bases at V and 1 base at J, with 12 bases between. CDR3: CASSSRGGNYGYTF. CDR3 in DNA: TGTGCCAGCAGCTCCCGGGGAGGTAACTATGGCTACACCTTC.

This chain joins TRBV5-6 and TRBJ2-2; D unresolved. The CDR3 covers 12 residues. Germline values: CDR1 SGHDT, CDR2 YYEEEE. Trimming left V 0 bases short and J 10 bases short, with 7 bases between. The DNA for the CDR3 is TGTGCCAGCAGCTTGGAAGGCCTGGAGCTGTTTTTT. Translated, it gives CASSLEGLELFF. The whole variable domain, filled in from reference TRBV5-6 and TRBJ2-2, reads DAGVTQSPTHLIKTRGQQVTLRCSPKSGHDTVSWYQQALGQGPQFIFQYYEEEERQRGNFPDRFSGHQFPNYSSELNVNALLLGDSALYLCASSLEGLELFFGEGSRLTVL.

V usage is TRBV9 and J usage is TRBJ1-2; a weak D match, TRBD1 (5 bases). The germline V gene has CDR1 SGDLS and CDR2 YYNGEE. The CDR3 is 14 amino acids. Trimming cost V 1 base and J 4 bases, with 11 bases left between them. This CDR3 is CASSVSPGTYGYTF. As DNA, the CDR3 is TGTGCCAGCAGCGTATCACCAGGGACCTATGGCTACACCTTC.

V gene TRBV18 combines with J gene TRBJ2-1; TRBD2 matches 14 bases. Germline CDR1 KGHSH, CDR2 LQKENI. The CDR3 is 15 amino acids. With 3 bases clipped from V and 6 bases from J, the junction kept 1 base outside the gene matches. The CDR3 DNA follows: TGTGCCAGCTCACCGGGGACTAGCGGGAGCAATGAGCAGTTCTTC. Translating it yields CASSPGTSGSNEQFF.

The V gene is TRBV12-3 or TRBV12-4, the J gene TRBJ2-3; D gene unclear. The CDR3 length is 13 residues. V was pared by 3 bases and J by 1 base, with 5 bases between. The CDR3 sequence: CASSFLGTDTQYF. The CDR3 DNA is TGTGCCAGCAGTTTCCTGGGCACAGATACGCAGTATTTT.

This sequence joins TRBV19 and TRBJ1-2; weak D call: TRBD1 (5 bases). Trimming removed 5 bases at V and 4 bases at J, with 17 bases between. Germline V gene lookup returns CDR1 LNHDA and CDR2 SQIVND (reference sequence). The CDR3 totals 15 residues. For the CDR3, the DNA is TGTGCCAGTAGTGGCGGGGGAAGCGGATCCTATGGCTACACCTTC. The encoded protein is CASSGGGSGSYGYTF.

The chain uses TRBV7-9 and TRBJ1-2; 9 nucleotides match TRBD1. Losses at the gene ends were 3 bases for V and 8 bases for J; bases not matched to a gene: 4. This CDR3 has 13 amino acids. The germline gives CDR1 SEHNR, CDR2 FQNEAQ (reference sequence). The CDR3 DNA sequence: TGTGCCAGCAGCTTCGGGACAGGGTTGGGCTACACCTTC. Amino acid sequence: CASSFGTGLGYTF.

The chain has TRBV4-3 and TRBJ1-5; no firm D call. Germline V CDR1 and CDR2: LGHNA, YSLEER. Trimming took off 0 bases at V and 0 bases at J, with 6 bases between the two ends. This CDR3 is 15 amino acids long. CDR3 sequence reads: CASSQEVNSNQPQHF. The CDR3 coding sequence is TGCGCCAGCAGCCAAGAGGTCAATAGCAATCAGCCCCAGCATTTT.

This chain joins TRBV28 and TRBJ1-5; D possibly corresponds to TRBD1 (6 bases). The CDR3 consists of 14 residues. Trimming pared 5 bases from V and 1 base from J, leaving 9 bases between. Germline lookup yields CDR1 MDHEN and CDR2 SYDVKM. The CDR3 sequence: CASSTGWSNQPQHF. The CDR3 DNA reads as TGTGCCAGCAGTACAGGGTGGAGCAATCAGCCCCAGCATTTT.

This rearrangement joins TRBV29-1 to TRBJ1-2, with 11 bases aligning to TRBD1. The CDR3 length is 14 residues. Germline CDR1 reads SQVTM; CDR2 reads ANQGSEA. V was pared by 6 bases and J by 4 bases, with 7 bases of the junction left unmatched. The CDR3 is CSVGTGGTLYGYTF. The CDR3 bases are TGCAGCGTGGGGACAGGGGGAACCCTCTATGGCTACACCTTC.

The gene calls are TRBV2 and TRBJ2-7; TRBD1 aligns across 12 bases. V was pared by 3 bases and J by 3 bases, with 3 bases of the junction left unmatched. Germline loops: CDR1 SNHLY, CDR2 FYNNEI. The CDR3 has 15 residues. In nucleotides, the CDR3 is TGTGCCAGCAGTGAGGGGACAGGGGGCGACTACGAGCAGTACTTC. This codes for CASSEGTGGDYEQYF.

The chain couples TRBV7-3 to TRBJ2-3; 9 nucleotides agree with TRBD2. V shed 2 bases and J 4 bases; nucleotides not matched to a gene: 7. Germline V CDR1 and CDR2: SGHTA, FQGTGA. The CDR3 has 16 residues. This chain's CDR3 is CASSLRAGGRSDTQYF. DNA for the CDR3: TGTGCCAGCAGCTTACGTGCGGGGGGGCGTTCAGATACGCAGTATTTT.

For the CDR3, the DNA is TGTGCCAGCAGCCAAGATCCGAATAATTCACCCCTCCACTTT. Its translation: CASSQDPNNSPLHF. The V gene is TRBV3-1 (or the pseudogene TRBV3-2), the J gene TRBJ1-6, with D unclear. This CDR3 is built from 14 residues. V shed 0 bases and J shed 5 bases, with 5 bases lying between them. Germline CDR1 reads LGHDT; CDR2 reads YNNKEL (reference sequence).

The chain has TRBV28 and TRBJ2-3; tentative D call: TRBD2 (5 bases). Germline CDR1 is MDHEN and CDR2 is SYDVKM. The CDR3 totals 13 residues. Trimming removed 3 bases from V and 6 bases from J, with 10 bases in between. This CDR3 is CASSFRPGDTQYF. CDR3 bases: TGTGCCAGCAGTTTCCGGCCGGGGGATACGCAGTATTTT.

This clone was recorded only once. The CDR3 is CAIKGSSGPGYNEQFF. In DNA, the CDR3 is TGTGCCATCAAGGGGTCGTCGGGCCCGGGATACAATGAGCAGTTCTTC. The genes are TRBV10-3 and TRBJ2-1; possibly TRBD1 or TRBD2 for D (5 bases each). V lost 7 bases and J lost 4, with 20 bases in between. Germline-derived CDR1 and CDR2 are ENHRY and SYGVKD. This CDR3 contains 16 residues.